One sample yielded the 10 T cell receptor beta chains listed below, sequenced in a study of long-term antiretroviral therapy in people with HIV (dated by TCRdb to between 2022 and 2023). The immunoSEQ hsTCRB v3.0 assay was used at survey level resolution for TRB variable region sequencing. Held by TCRdb, this immuneACCESS table contains in-frame sequences only and omits some clones. Under half of the omission traces to an unresolved V gene where checked; the cause of the rest is unknown. The sample table holds more than 9,500 clones, of which about three quarters were seen once. The ten largest clones take up about an eighth of the sample. The sequences come from unsorted PBMCs, collected 3 to 3.2 years before starting antiretroviral therapy. All receptors come from a man between 40 and 49 years old with HIV.

The chain recombines TRBV11-3 with TRBJ2-1; 7 bases are shared with TRBD2. Germline CDR1 SGHNT, CDR2 YENEEA. J was trimmed by 6 bases and V by 5 bases; bases with no gene match: 4. This CDR3 is built from 13 residues. The CDR3 DNA reads TGTGCCAGCAGCCTAGGGACTACCAATGAGCAGTTCTTC. Amino acid sequence: CASSLGTTNEQFF.

The chain combines TRBV2 with TRBJ1-2; the match to TRBD1 covers 11 bases. V shed 6 bases, J shed 4 bases, and the junction held 7 bases outside the gene matches. This CDR3 contains 15 residues. Germline V gene data show CDR1 as SNHLY and CDR2 as FYNNEI. The CDR3 nucleotides are TGTGCCAGCAGCTATGGGACAGGGGGACCCTATGGCTACACCTTC. It codes for CASSYGTGGPYGYTF.

This clone is categorized as medium-sized. The chain joins TRBV27 to TRBJ2-7, with 7 bases matching TRBD1. Germline values: CDR1 MNHEY, CDR2 SMNVEV (reference sequence). This CDR3 contains 15 residues. V shed 3 bases, J shed 5 bases, and the junction held 10 bases outside the gene matches. The CDR3 spells CASSFRRGREDEQYF. CDR3 bases: TGTGCCAGCAGTTTCCGAAGGGGGCGCGAGGACGAGCAGTACTTC.

The chain is built from TRBV7-9 and TRBJ2-3; D unresolved. V dropped 8 bases and J dropped 15 bases, with 24 bases sitting between them. The CDR3 runs 13 residues. Germline V lookup: CDR1 SEHNR, CDR2 FQNEAQ (reference sequence). CDR3 region: CASFSSSDREVYF. DNA for the CDR3: TGTGCCAGCTTCTCCTCCTCGGACCGAGAGGTTTATTTT.

The chain couples TRBV5-1 to TRBJ2-5; tentative D call: TRBD1 (6 bases). CDR1 is SGHRS, CDR2 YFSETQ, per germline. V lost 4 bases and J 5 bases, leaving 18 bases between the germline ends. The CDR3 is 15 residues long. CDR3 nucleotide sequence: TGCGCCAGCAGCAGGGGCACCTCAGGACAGGAGACCCAGTACTTC. The encoded protein is CASSRGTSGQETQYF.

This sequence joins TRBV7-3 and TRBJ1-2, with D possibly TRBD1 on 5 matching bases. The ends were cut back, 5 bases at V and 6 bases at J, with 13 bases in the middle. The CDR3 spans 13 residues. Germline values: CDR1 SGHTA, CDR2 FQGTGA. The CDR3 coding sequence is TGTGCCAGCAGCCCCGGGACCATACATGGCTACACCTTC. Its protein is CASSPGTIHGYTF.

The V gene is TRBV10-3, the J gene TRBJ2-3, with unresolved D. The V end lost 10 bases, the J end lost 1 base, and 12 bases lay between the germline ends. The CDR3 is 13 residues long. The germline CDR1 and CDR2 sequences are ENHRY and SYGVKD. The CDR3 loop reads CATTDRGTDTQYF. CDR3 in DNA: TGTGCCACAACCGACCGGGGCACAGATACGCAGTATTTT.

This clone was counted once. The rearrangement joins TRBV7-2 to TRBJ1-2; D not certain. Germline CDR1 is SGHTA and CDR2 is FQGNSA. This CDR3 region has 14 residues. The V and J ends lost 1 base and 1 base respectively, with 7 bases between them. CDR3 region: CASSLDTVNYGYTF. CDR3 in DNA: TGTGCCAGCAGCTTAGATACAGTTAACTATGGCTACACCTTC.

The chain uses TRBV10-3 and TRBJ1-5; D unclear. There are 12 residues in the CDR3. CDR1 and CDR2 (germline): ENHRY, SYGVKD. V dropped 8 bases and J dropped 5 bases, with 10 bases sitting between them. As DNA, the CDR3 is TGTGCCATCCCTCGGAGGGATCAGCCCCAGCATTTT. This translates into CAIPRRDQPQHF.

The chain joins TRBV11-1 to TRBJ2-3; TRBD1 matches at 9 bases. With V trimmed by 4 bases and J by 3 bases, 8 bases remained unmatched. The CDR3 contains 16 residues. Per the germline V gene, CDR1 is SGHAT and CDR2 is FQDESV (reference sequence). CDR3 amino acids: CASSSNRGRFTDTQYF. The DNA for the CDR3 is TGTGCCAGCAGCTCTAACAGGGGGCGATTTACAGATACGCAGTATTTT.